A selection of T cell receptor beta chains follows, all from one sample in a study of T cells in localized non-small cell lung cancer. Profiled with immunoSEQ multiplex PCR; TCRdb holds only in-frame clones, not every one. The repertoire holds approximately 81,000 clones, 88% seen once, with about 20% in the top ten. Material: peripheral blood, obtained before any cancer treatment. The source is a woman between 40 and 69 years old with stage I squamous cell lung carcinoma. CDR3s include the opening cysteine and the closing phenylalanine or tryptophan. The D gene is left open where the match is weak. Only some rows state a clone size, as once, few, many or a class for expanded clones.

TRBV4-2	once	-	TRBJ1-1	CASSLWTEAFF	TGTGCCAGCAGCCTGTGGACTGAAGCTTTCTTT
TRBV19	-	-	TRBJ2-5	CAIGTTQYF	TGTGCCATAGGGACGACCCAGTACTTC
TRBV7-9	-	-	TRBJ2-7	CASSFQGSYEQYF	TGTGCCAGCAGCTTTCAGGGATCCTACGAGCAGTACTTC
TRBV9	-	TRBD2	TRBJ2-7	CASSPLAGGHYEQYF	TGTGCCAGCAGCCCACTAGCGGGGGGGCACTACGAGCAGTACTTC
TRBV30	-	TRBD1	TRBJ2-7	CAWKGQGNYEQYF	TGTGCCTGGAAGGGACAGGGGAACTACGAGCAGTACTTC
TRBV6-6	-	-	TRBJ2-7	CASSYTNEQYF	TGTGCCAGCAGTTACACTAACGAGCAGTACTTC
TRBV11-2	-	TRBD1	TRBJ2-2	CASSFTGRGRAGELFF	TGTGCCAGCAGTTTCACGGGCAGGGGGCGAGCCGGGGAGCTGTTTTTT
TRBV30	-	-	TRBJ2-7	CAWQSDYEQYF	TGTGCCTGGCAATCGGATTACGAGCAGTACTTC
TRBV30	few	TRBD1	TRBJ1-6	CAWSVPRGHSPLHF	TGTGCCTGGAGTGTTCCCAGGGGGCATTCACCCCTCCACTTT
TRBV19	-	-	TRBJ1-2	CASSILGAEYTF	TGTGCCAGTAGTATCCTCGGGGCGGAGTACACCTTC
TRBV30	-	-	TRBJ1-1	CAWEKDSRNTEAFF	TGTGCCTGGGAGAAGGACAGTAGGAACACTGAAGCTTTCTTT
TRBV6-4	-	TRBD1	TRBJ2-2	CASSTGGAQNTGELFF	TGTGCCAGCAGCACAGGGGGCGCACAGAACACCGGGGAGCTGTTTTTT
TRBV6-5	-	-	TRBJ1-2	CASRQNLYGYTF	TGTGCCAGCAGGCAGAACCTCTATGGCTACACCTTC
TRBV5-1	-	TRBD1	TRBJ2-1	CASSGAQGEIFDEQFF	TGCGCCAGCAGCGGGGCACAGGGGGAAATATTCGATGAGCAGTTCTTC
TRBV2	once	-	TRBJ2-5	CASSEGDRQTQYF	TGTGCCAGCAGTGAAGGAGACAGGCAGACCCAGTACTTC
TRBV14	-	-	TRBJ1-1	CASSLLNTEAFF	TGTGCCAGCAGCCTCCTGAACACTGAAGCTTTCTTT
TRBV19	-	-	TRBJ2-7	CASSIAGTSDEQYF	TGTGCCAGTAGTATAGCTGGGACCTCGGACGAGCAGTACTTC
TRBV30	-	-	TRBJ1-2	CAWSVIAVLYGYTF	TGTGCCTGGAGTGTAATAGCCGTACTCTATGGCTACACCTTC
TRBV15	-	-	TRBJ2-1	CATSAGGSSYNEQFF	TGTGCCACCAGCGCTGGGGGCAGCTCCTACAATGAGCAGTTCTTC
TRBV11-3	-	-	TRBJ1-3	CASSYDSSSGNTIYF	TGTGCCAGCAGCTATGACAGTTCCTCTGGAAACACCATATATTTT
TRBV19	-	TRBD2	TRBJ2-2	CASSTGLAGGRNTGELFF	TGTGCCAGTAGTACCGGACTAGCGGGGGGCCGGAACACCGGGGAGCTGTTTTTT
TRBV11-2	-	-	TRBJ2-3	CASSFPTGLSTDTQYF	TGTGCCAGCAGCTTTCCAACCGGACTGAGCACAGATACGCAGTATTTT